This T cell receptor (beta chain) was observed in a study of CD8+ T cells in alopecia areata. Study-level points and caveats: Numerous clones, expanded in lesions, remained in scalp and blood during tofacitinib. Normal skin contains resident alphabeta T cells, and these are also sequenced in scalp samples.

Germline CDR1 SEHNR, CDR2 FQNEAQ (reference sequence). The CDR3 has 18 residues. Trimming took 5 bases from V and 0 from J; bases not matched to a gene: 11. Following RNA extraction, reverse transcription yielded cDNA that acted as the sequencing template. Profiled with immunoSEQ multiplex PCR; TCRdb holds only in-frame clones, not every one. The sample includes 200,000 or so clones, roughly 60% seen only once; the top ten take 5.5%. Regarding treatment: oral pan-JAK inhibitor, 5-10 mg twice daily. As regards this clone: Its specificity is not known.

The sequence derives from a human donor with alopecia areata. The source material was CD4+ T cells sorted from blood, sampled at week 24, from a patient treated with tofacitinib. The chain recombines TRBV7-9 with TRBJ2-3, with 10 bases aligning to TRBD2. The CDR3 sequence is CASSLEWLAGASTDTQYF. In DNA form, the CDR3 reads TGTGCCAGCAGCCTAGAGTGGCTAGCGGGAGCTAGCACAGATACGCAGTATTTT.